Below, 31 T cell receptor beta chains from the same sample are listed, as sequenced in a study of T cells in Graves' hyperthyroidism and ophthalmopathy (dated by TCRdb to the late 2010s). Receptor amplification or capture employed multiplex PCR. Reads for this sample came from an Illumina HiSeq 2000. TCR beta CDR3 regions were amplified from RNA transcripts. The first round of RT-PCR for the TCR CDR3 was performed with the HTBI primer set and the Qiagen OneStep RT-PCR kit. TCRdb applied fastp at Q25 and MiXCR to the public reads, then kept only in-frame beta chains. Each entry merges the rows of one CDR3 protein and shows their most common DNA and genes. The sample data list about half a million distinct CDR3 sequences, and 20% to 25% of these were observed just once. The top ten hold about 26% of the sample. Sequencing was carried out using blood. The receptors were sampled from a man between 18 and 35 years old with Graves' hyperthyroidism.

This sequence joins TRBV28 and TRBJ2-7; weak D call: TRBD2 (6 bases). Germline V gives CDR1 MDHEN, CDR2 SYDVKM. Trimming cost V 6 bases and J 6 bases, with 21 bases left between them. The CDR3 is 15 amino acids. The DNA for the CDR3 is TGTGCCAGCAGCACCCCGGGACGGGGAGGTCCCGAGCAGTACTTC. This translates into CASSTPGRGGPEQYF. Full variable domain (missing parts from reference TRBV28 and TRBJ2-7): DVKVTQSSRYLVKRTGEKVFLECVQDMDHENMFWYRQDPGLGLRLIYFSYDVKMKEKGDIPEGYSVSREKKERFSLILESASTNQTSMYLCASSTPGRGGPEQYFGPGTRLTVT.

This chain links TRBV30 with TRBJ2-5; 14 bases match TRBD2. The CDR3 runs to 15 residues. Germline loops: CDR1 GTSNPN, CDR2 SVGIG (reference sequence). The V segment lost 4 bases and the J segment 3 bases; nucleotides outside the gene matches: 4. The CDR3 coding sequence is TGTGCCTGGACCCAGGGACTAGCGGGAGAAGAGACCCAGTACTTC. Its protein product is CAWTQGLAGEETQYF.

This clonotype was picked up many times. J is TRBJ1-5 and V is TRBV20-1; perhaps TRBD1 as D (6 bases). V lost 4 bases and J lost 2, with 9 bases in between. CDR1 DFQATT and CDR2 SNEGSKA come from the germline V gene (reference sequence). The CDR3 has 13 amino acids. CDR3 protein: CSAKRTGNQPQHF. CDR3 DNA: TGCAGTGCTAAGAGGACAGGCAATCAGCCCCAGCATTTT.

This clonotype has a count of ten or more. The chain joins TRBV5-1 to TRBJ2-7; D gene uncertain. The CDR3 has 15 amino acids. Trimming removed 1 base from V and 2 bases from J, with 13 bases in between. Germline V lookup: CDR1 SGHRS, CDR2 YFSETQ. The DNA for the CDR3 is TGCGCCAGCAGCTTGTCGCTCTCCTTAACCTACGAGCAGTACTTC. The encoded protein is CASSLSLSLTYEQYF.

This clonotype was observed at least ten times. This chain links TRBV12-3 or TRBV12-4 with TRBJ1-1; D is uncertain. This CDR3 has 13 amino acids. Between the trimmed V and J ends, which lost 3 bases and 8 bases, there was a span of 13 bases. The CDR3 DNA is TGTGCCAGCAGTTTTCGGAGCGGCTGGGAAGCTTTCTTT. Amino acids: CASSFRSGWEAFF.

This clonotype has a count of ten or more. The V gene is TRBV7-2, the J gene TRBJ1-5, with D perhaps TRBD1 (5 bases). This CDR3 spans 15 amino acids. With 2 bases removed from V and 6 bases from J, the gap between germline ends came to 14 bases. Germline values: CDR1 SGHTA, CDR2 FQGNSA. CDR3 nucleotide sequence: TGTGCCAGCAGCTTATCTCCAGGGAGGGCTCAGCCCCAGCATTTT. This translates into CASSLSPGRAQPQHF.

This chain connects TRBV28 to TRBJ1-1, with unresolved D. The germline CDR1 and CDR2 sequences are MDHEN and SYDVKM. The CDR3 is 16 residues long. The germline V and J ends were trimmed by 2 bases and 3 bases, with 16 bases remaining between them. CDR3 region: CASSLAGGFLDTEAFF. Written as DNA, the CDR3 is TGTGCCAGCAGTTTAGCGGGCGGGTTCCTGGACACTGAAGCTTTCTTT.

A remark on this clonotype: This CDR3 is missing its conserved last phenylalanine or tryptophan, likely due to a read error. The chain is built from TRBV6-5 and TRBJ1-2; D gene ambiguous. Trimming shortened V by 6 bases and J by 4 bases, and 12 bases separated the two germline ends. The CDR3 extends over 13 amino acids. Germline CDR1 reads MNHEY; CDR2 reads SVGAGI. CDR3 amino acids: CASSLSQVYGYTY. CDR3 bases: TGTGCCAGCAGCTTAAGTCAGGTCTATGGCTACACCTAC.

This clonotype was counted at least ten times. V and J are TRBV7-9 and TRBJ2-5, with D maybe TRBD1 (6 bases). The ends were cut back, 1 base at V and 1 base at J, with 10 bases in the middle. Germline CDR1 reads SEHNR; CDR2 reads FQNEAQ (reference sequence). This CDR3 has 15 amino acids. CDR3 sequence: CASSLVTGFQETQYF. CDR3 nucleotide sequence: TGTGCCAGCAGCTTAGTAACAGGGTTCCAAGAGACCCAGTACTTC.

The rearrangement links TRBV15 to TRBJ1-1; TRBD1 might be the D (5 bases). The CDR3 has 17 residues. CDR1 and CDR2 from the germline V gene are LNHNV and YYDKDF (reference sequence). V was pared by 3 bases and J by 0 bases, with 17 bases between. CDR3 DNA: TGTGCCACCAGCAGGACCCGGGGCGGCCTCGTGAACACTGAAGCTTTCTTT. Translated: CATSRTRGGLVNTEAFF.

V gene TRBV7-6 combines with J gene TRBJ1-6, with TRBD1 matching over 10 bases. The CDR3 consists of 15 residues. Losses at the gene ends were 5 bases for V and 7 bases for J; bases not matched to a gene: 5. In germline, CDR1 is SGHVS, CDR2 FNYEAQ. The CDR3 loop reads CASSSGQGENSPLHF. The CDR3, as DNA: TGTGCCAGCAGCAGCGGACAGGGGGAAAATTCACCCCTCCACTTT.

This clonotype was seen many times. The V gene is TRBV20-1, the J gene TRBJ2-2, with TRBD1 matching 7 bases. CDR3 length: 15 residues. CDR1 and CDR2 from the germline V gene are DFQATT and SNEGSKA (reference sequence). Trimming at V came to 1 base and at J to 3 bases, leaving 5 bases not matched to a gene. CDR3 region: CSARVGDRDTGELFF. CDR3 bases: TGCAGTGCTAGAGTCGGAGACAGGGACACCGGGGAGCTGTTTTTT.

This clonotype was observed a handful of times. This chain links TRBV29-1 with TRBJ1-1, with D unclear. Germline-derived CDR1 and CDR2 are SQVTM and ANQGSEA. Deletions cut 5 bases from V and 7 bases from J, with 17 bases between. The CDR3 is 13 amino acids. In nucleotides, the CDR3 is TGCAGCGTTCGACAACCAACCGTAGTTGAAGCTTTCTTT. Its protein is CSVRQPTVVEAFF.

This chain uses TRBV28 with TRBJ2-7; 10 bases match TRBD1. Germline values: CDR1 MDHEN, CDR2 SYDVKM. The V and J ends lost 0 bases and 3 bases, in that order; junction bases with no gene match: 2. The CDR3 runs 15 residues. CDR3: CASSLWGQGLYEQYF. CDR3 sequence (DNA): TGTGCCAGCAGTTTATGGGGACAGGGGCTCTACGAGCAGTACTTC.

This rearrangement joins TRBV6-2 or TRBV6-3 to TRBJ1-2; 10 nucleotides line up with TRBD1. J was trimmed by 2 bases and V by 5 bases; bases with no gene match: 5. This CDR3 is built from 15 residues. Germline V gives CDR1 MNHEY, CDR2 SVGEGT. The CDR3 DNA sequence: TGTGCCAGCAGTGAGAGGACAGGGGGGAACTATGGCTACACCTTC. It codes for CASSERTGGNYGYTF.

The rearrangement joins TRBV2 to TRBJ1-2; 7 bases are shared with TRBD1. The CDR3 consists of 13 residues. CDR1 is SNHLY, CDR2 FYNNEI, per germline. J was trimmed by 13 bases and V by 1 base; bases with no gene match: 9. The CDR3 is CASSEGQGDLSTF. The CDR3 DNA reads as TGTGCCAGCAGTGAAGGACAGGGCGACCTGAGCACCTTC.

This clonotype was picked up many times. CDR3 DNA sequence: TGTGCCAGCAGTTTAAGTGTCTCTCGGGTCAACGAGCAGTACTTC. This gives the protein CASSLSVSRVNEQYF. The chain couples TRBV12-3 or TRBV12-4 to TRBJ2-7; D unresolved. Trimming cost V 2 bases and J 5 bases, with 16 bases left between them. The CDR3 has 15 residues.

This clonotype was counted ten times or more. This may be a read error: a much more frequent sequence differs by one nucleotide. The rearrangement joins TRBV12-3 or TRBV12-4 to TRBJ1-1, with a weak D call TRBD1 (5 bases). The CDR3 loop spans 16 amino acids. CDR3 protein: CASSTRDGDLNAEAFF. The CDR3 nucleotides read TGTGCCAGCAGCACCCGGGACGGAGATTTGAACGCTGAAGCTTTCTTT.

DNA of the CDR3: TGTGCCAGCAGTCACCCGACGGACAGCTATGAAGAGACCCAGTACTTC. Translating gives CASSHPTDSYEETQYF. This sequence joins TRBV6-2 or TRBV6-3 and TRBJ2-5, with D possibly TRBD1 on 6 matching bases. Germline V gives CDR1 MNHEY, CDR2 SVGEGT. V lost 5 bases and J lost 3, with 19 bases in between. This CDR3 has 16 amino acids.

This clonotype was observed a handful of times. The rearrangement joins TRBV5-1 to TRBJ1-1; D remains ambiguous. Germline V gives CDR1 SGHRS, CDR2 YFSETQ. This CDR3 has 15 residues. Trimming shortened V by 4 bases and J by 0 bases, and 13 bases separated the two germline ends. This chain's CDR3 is CASSRLKRVNTEAFF. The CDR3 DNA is TGCGCCAGCAGCCGCCTGAAAAGGGTGAACACTGAAGCTTTCTTT.

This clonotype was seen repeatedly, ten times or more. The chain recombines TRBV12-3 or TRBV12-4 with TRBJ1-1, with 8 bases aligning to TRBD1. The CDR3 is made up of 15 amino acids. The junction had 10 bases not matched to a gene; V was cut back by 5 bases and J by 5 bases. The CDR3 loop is CASSTSWTGRTEAFF. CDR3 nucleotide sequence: TGTGCCAGCAGTACTTCTTGGACAGGGCGAACTGAAGCTTTCTTT.

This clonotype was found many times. The CDR3 loop reads CASSDGLMAYEQYF. As DNA, the CDR3 is TGTGCCAGCAGTGACGGGTTAATGGCCTACGAGCAGTACTTC. The rearrangement links TRBV12-3 or TRBV12-4 to TRBJ2-7; no definite D call. Trimming cost V 5 bases and J 2 bases, with 13 bases left between them. This CDR3 has 14 amino acids.

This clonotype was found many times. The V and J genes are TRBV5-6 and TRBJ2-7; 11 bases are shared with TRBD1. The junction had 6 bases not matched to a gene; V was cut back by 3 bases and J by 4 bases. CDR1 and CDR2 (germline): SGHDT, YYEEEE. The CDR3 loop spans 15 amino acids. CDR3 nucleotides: TGTGCCAGCAGCTGGGCCGGGACAGGGGGGTACGAGCAGTACTTC. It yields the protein CASSWAGTGGYEQYF.

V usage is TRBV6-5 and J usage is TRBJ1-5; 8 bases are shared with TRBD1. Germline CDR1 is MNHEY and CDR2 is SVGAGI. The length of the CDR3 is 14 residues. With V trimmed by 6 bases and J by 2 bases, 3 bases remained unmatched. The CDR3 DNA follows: TGTGCCAGCAGAACAGGGGGGGGCAATCAGCCCCAGCATTTT. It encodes CASRTGGGNQPQHF.

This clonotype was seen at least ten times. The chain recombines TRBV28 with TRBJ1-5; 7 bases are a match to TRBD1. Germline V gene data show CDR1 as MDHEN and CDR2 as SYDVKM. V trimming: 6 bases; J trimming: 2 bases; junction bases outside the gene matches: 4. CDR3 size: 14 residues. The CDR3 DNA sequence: TGTGCCAGCAGCTCCGGGACAGGCAATCAGCCCCAGCATTTT. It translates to CASSSGTGNQPQHF.

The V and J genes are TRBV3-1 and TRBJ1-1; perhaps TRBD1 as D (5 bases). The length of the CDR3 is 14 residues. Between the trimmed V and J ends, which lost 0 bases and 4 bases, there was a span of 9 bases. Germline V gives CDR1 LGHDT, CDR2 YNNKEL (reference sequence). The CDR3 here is CASSQDVQGTEAFF. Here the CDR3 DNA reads TGTGCCAGCAGCCAAGATGTCCAGGGCACTGAAGCTTTCTTT.

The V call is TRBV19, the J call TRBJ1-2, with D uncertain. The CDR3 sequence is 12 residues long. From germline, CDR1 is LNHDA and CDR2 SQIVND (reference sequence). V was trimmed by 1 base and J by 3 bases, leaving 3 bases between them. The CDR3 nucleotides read TGTGCCAGTAGTATAGCGGACTATGGCTACACCTTC. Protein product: CASSIADYGYTF.

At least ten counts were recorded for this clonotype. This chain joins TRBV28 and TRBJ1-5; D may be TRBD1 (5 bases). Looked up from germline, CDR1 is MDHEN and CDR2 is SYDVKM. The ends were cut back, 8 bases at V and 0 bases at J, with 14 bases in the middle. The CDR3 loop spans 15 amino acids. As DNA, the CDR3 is TGTGCCAGCGCCCCCGGGGGAAATAGCAATCAGCCCCAGCATTTT. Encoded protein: CASAPGGNSNQPQHF.

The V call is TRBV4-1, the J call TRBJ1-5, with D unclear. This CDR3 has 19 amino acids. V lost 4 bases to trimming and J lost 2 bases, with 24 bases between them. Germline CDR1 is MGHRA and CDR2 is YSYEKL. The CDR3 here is CASSLLPTRVQVGNQPQHF. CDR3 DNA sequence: TGCGCCAGCAGCCTCTTACCCACTCGGGTTCAGGTAGGCAATCAGCCCCAGCATTTT.

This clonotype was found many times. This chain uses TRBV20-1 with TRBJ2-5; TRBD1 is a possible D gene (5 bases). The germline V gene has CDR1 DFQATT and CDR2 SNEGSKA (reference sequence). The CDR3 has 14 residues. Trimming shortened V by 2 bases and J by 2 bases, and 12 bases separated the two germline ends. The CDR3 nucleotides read TGCAGTGCTAGACTAACAAAGGGGCAAGAGACCCAGTACTTC. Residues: CSARLTKGQETQYF.

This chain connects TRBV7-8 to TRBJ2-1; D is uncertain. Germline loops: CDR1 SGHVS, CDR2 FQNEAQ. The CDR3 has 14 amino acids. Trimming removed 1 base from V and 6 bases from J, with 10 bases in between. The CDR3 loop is CASSLDRVRNEQFF. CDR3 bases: TGTGCCAGCAGCTTAGATCGGGTTCGCAATGAGCAGTTCTTC.